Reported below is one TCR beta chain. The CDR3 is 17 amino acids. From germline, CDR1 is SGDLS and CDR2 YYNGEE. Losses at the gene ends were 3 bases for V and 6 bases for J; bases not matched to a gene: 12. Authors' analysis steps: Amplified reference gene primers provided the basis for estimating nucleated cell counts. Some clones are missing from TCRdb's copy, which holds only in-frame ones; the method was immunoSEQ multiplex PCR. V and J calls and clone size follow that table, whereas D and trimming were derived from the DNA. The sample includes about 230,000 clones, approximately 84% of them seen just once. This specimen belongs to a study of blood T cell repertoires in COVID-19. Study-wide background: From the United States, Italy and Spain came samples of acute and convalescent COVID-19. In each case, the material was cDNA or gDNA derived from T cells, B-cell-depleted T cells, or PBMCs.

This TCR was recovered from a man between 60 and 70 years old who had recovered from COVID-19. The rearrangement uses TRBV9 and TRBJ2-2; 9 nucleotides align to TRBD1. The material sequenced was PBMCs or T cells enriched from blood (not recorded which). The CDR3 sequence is CASSAGWGQGGAGELFF. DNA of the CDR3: TGTGCCAGCAGCGCCGGTTGGGGACAGGGAGGCGCCGGGGAGCTGTTTTTT. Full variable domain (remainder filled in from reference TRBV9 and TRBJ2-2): DSGVTQTPKHLITATGQRVTLRCSPRSGDLSVYWYQQSLDQGLQFLIQYYNGEERAKGNILERFSAQQFPDLHSELNLSSLELGDSALYFCASSAGWGQGGAGELFFGEGSRLTVL.